This is a list of T cell receptor beta chains from one sample in a study of blood T cell repertoires in COVID-19. Some clones are missing from TCRdb's copy, which holds only in-frame ones; the method was immunoSEQ multiplex PCR. This sample has about 120,000 clones, with 80% to 85% found just once. The sequenced material came from peripheral blood. These receptors originate from a woman in her forties or fifties with acute or convalescent COVID-19. Both conserved end residues are part of each CDR3. The D gene is left open where the match is weak. Not every row has a clone size; where given, it reads once, few, many or a size class.

cdr3_nt cdr3_aa j_call d_call clone_size v_call
TGTGCCAGCAGCTTAGGGAGCGGGAGTTACTTCGAGCAGTACTTC CASSLGSGSYFEQYF TRBJ2-7 TRBD2 NA TRBV11-2
TGTGCCAGCAGCCCCCCGGGAGAGGAAAAACTGTTTTTT CASSPPGEEKLFF TRBJ1-4 NA NA TRBV7-8
TGCGCCAGCAGCCAAGAACCGACAGGGGGCGGCGAAAAACTGTTTTTT CASSQEPTGGGEKLFF TRBJ1-4 TRBD1 NA TRBV4-1
TGTGCCAGCAGCCTCAGGGGGAATTCACCCCTCCACTTT CASSLRGNSPLHF TRBJ1-6 TRBD1 NA TRBV12-3/TRBV12-4
TGTGCCAGCAGCCTCGACAGGGGCCCGGGAAACACCATATATTTT CASSLDRGPGNTIYF TRBJ1-3 TRBD1 NA TRBV9
TGTGCCAGCAGCCAAGAACTAGCGGGGGGGCAAGTTCAAGAGACCCAGTACTTC CASSQELAGGQVQETQYF TRBJ2-5 TRBD2 NA TRBV4-2
TGTGCCAGCAGCGCCGTCTTTACGTACCACAGCTCTGGAAACACCATATATTTT CASSAVFTYHSSGNTIYF TRBJ1-3 NA NA TRBV3-1/TRBV3-2
TGTGCCAGCAGCTTTCTCTTAAATCAGCCCCAGCATTTT CASSFLLNQPQHF TRBJ1-5 NA few TRBV7-2
TGCAGCGTTGAAGATTTGGTACAGGGAGACTATGGCTACACCTTC CSVEDLVQGDYGYTF TRBJ1-2 NA NA TRBV29-1
TGCAGCGTTGAAATGACAGCGTCTGGAAACACCATATATTTT CSVEMTASGNTIYF TRBJ1-3 NA NA TRBV29-1
TGTGCCAGCAGGAAGACAGGGGGTCACAATCAGCCCCAGCATTTT CASRKTGGHNQPQHF TRBJ1-5 TRBD1 once TRBV28
TGTGCCAGCAGCGGCCAGGGGGGTAACTATGGCTACACCTTC CASSGQGGNYGYTF TRBJ1-2 TRBD1 NA TRBV11-2
TGTGCCACCCAGGGACTAGCGGGAGTCGGCAATGAGCAGTTCTTC CATQGLAGVGNEQFF TRBJ2-1 TRBD2 NA TRBV24-1
TGTGCCAGCAGCCAAGATTACGGACTAGTCTATGAGCAGTTCTTC CASSQDYGLVYEQFF TRBJ2-1 TRBD2 few TRBV14
TGTGCCAGCTCACCAGGGACAGGGGGGAGATGTTTCTTT CASSPGTGGRCFF TRBJ1-1 TRBD1 NA TRBV18
TGTGCCAGTAGAACAGGGGGCTTCGATGGCTACACCTTC CASRTGGFDGYTF TRBJ1-2 TRBD1 few TRBV19
TGCAGCCAAACGGGCACAGGTAGCACAGATACGCAGTATTTT CSQTGTGSTDTQYF TRBJ2-3 NA NA TRBV29-1
TGTGCCAGCAGGGGACAGGGGGATTCACCCCTCCACTTT CASRGQGDSPLHF TRBJ1-6 TRBD1 NA TRBV28
TGTGCCAGCAGCCTCGAGTTTGATAGCGGTGACAATGAGCAGTTCTTC CASSLEFDSGDNEQFF TRBJ2-1 NA few TRBV11-2
TGTGCCAGCAGCCCCAGGATATTGAACACTGAAGCTTTCTTT CASSPRILNTEAFF TRBJ1-1 NA NA TRBV7-2
TGTGCCAGCAGAAGGGGGGGATCAGATACGCAGTATTTT CASRRGGSDTQYF TRBJ2-3 NA NA TRBV2
TGTGCCAGCAGTTATGGACAAACGGGCTACACCTTC CASSYGQTGYTF TRBJ1-2 NA NA TRBV6-7
TGTGCCAGCAGTGAATGGAGCTATGGCTACACCTTC CASSEWSYGYTF TRBJ1-2 NA NA TRBV6-1
TGTGCCAGCAGTGAACCCAGGGGCGGGCCCAGCTCTGGGGCCAACGTCCTGACTTTC CASSEPRGGPSSGANVLTF TRBJ2-6 NA NA TRBV6-1
TGTGCCAGCAGCTTAGCGCTGCAGCAGCCCCAGCATTTT CASSLALQQPQHF TRBJ1-5 NA NA TRBV7-8
TGTGCCAGCAGTTTAGCGGGAGCCGCGGAGACCCAGTACTTC CASSLAGAAETQYF TRBJ2-5 TRBD2 NA TRBV28
TGTGCCAGCAGCCACCCAAGCGCAGGGGAAGATTACGAGCAGTACTTC CASSHPSAGEDYEQYF TRBJ2-7 NA NA TRBV14